This T cell receptor beta chain was sequenced for a study of blood T cell repertoires in COVID-19. Across the study: T cells, B-cell-depleted T cells, or PBMCs provided the cDNA or gDNA that served as material.

Seattle cases were enrolled at active infection and followed longitudinally. Under the authors' procedure: By means of reference gene primer amplification, nucleated cell counts were estimated. TCRdb's table, derived via immunoSEQ multiplex PCR, lists solely in-frame clones and lacks some. The V and J calls and clone size come from that table; D and trimming were worked out from the DNA. The table shows roughly 250,000 clones, with 86% occurring only once. The V segment lost 5 bases and the J segment 2 bases; nucleotides outside the gene matches: 10. Germline V gives CDR1 GTSNPN, CDR2 SVGIG (reference sequence). The CDR3 extends over 15 amino acids.

The receptor was isolated from a woman aged 25-40 years with COVID-19, enrolled during active disease. The sample consisted of peripheral blood. The chain has TRBV30 and TRBJ1-2, with 8 nucleotides matching TRBD1. Here the CDR3 reads CAWEVPTGANYGYTF. CDR3 DNA: TGTGCCTGGGAGGTTCCGACAGGGGCCAACTATGGCTACACCTTC.